This T cell receptor beta chain derives from a study of early T cells in non-severe SARS-CoV-2 infection. TCRdb processed the 5' RACE reads anew with MiXCR; each CDR3 protein has one entry. The sample includes 70,000 to 85,000 distinct CDR3 sequences, 5% of them seen just once. Germline CDR1 reads SEHNR; CDR2 reads FQNEAQ (reference sequence). V dropped 3 bases and J dropped 3; count of bases not matched to a gene: 19. CDR3 size: 19 residues. V usage is TRBV7-9 and J usage is TRBJ1-2; TRBD1 matches 7 bases. The sequence was obtained from an adult who was a healthcare worker with PCR-confirmed SARS-CoV-2 infection or an uninfected control (not recorded which). The source material was whole blood, sampled at baseline. The CDR3 region is CASSFSPPDRVYKDYGYTF. CDR3 coding DNA: TGTGCCAGCAGCTTTTCCCCCCCCGACAGGGTTTATAAGGACTATGGCTACACCTTC.